The 10 T cell receptor beta chains in this list originate from one sample, sequenced in a study of T cell changes during pregnancy in multiple sclerosis. Assay: immunoSEQ multiplex PCR; the TCRdb copy retains only in-frame clones and omits some. The sample has roughly 80,000 clones, about 92% seen once. The specimen comprised peripheral blood, sampled before pregnancy. These receptor sequences come from a female donor with multiple sclerosis, enrolled in a pregnancy study.

This rearrangement joins TRBV6-5 to TRBJ1-4, with 8 nucleotides matching TRBD1. Trimming took 2 bases from V and 8 from J; bases not matched to a gene: 10. The CDR3 sequence is 16 residues long. Germline V gene sequence: CDR1 MNHEY, CDR2 SVGAGI. CDR3 coding DNA: TGTGCCAGCAGTTACCGAGGGCCAGGGGGCATCGAAAAACTGTTTTTT. It encodes CASSYRGPGGIEKLFF.

J is TRBJ2-7 and V is TRBV12-2; the table's D call TRBD1 went unverified against the DNA. TRBV12-2 is a documented pseudogene. This CDR3 is built from 13 residues. CDR3 coding DNA: TGTGCAAGTCGCTTGGACATATCCTACGAGCAGTACTTC. This translates into CASRLDISYEQYF.

This clone was seen once. The V call is TRBV19, the J call TRBJ1-1, with D possibly being TRBD1 (5 bases). The germline gives CDR1 LNHDA, CDR2 SQIVND (reference sequence). Trimming took off 0 bases at V and 5 bases at J, with 10 bases between the two ends. This CDR3 comprises 14 residues. The DNA for the CDR3 is TGTGCCAGTAGTATAGATCTGGAGGGGACTGAAGCTTTCTTT. Its protein is CASSIDLEGTEAFF.

As to this clone: Germline is not matched at one junction end, which may reflect a read error. The chain combines TRBV7-7 with TRBJ2-1; TRBD1 is a possible D gene (6 bases). Germline CDR1 and CDR2: SSHAT and FNYEAQ (reference sequence). The CDR3 extends over 17 amino acids. CDR3 amino acids: CASSLGRGRSSYNEQFF. The CDR3 nucleotides read TGTGCTAGCAGCTTAGGCAGGGGAAGGAGCTCCTACAATGAGCAGTTCTTC.

This clone was recorded once. V and J are TRBV25-1 and TRBJ1-2; D might be TRBD1 (5 bases). V lost 3 bases and J 5 bases, leaving 13 bases between the germline ends. Germline V gives CDR1 MGHDK, CDR2 SYGVNS. The CDR3 is 14 residues long. In nucleotides, the CDR3 is TGTGCCAGCAGTGATAGGGGAATCGGGTATGGCTACACCTTC. Its protein is CASSDRGIGYGYTF.

The V gene is TRBV5-4, the J gene TRBJ2-7; 7 bases line up with TRBD2. V was clipped by 4 bases and J by 2 bases; unmatched bases: 6. This CDR3 is built from 14 residues. Germline V lookup: CDR1 SGHNT, CDR2 YYREEE (reference sequence). CDR3 sequence: CASSREGLAYEQYF. The CDR3 DNA reads TGTGCCAGCAGCCGCGAAGGACTAGCCTACGAGCAGTACTTC.

The chain links TRBV5-5 to TRBJ1-6; TRBD1 is a possible D gene (6 bases). Germline CDR1 is SGHKS and CDR2 is YYEKEE (reference sequence). V was cut by 4 bases and J by 7 bases, with 21 bases left in between. The CDR3 is 17 amino acids. The CDR3 nucleotides read TGTGCCAGCAGCCCCTCGGGGGGCACATCGGGAAATTCACCCCTCCACTTT. Its translation is CASSPSGGTSGNSPLHF.

This rearrangement joins TRBV19 to TRBJ1-2, with 7 bases matching TRBD1. The V gene's germline CDR1 is LNHDA and CDR2 SQIVND (reference sequence). There are 13 residues in the CDR3. J gave up 3 bases and V 5 bases, and 3 bases lay outside the gene matches. In nucleotides, the CDR3 is TGTGCCAGTAGTCAGGGGGGTCACTATGGCTACACCTTC. Protein: CASSQGGHYGYTF.

This clone was counted a single time. This chain links TRBV20-1 with TRBJ2-3; tentative D call: TRBD2 (6 bases). The V gene's germline CDR1 is DFQATT and CDR2 SNEGSKA (reference sequence). This CDR3 is built from 11 residues. V lost 6 bases and J 9 bases, leaving 13 bases between the germline ends. CDR3: CSAGTGDTQYF. The CDR3 DNA sequence: TGCAGTGCCGGGACGGGGGACACGCAGTATTTT.

The V gene is TRBV9, the J gene TRBJ2-2, with D hard to call. V was clipped by 0 bases and J by 7 bases, with 4 bases between them. The CDR3 spans 12 residues. In germline, CDR1 is SGDLS, CDR2 YYNGEE. CDR3 DNA: TGTGCCAGCAGCGTAGGAGTCGGGGAGCTGTTTTTT. It yields the protein CASSVGVGELFF.